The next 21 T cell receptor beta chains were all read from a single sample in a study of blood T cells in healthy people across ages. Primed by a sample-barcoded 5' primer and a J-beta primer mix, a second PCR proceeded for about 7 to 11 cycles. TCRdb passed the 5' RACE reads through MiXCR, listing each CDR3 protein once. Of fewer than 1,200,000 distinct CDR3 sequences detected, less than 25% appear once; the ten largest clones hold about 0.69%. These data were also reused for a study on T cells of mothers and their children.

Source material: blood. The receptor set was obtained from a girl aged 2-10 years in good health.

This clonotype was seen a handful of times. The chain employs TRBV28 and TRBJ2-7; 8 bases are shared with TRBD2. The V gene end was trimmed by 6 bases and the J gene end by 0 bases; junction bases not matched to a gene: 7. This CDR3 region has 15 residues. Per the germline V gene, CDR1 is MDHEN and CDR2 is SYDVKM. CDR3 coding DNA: TGTGCCAGCAGCTCGGCGGGGGGAAGCTCCTACGAGCAGTACTTC. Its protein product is CASSSAGGSSYEQYF.

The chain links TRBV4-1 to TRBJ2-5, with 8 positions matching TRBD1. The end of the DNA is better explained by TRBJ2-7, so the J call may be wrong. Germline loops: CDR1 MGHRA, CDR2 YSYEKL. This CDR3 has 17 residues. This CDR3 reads CASSQVVGTGNSYEQYF. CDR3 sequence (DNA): TGCGCCAGCAGCCAAGTTGTGGGGACAGGTAATTCCTACGAGCAGTACTTC.

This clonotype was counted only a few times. CDR3 in DNA: TGTGCCAGCAGTTTTCTAGCTGGCGAGCAGTTCTTC. Protein: CASSFLAGEQFF. V and J are TRBV27 and TRBJ2-5, with a possible D match to TRBD2 (5 bases). Gene TRBJ2-1 matches the end of the DNA better, so the J call may be wrong. The germline CDR1 and CDR2 sequences are MNHEY and SMNVEV (reference sequence). The CDR3 totals 12 residues.

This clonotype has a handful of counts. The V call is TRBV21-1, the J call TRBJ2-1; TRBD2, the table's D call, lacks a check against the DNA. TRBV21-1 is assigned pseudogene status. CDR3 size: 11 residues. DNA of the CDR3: TGTGCCAGCAACGCGGGGGGTGAGCAGTTCTTC. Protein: CASNAGGEQFF.

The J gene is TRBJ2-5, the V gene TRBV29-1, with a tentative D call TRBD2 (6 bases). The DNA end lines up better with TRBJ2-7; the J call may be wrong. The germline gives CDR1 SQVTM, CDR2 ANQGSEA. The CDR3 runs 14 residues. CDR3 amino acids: CSVYYIDRGNEQYF. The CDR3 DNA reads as TGCAGCGTTTATTATATAGACCGCGGGAACGAGCAGTACTTC.

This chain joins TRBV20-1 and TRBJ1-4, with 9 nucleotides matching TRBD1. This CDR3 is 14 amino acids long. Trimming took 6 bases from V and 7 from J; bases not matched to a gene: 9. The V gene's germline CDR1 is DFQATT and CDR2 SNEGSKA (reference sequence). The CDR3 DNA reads TGCAGTGCCGAAGATGCGGGACAGGGTGAAAAACTGTTTTTT. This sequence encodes CSAEDAGQGEKLFF.

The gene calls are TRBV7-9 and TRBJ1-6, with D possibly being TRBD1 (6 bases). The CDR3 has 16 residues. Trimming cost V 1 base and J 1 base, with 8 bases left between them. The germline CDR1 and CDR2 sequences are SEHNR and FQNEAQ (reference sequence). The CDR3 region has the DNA TGTGCCAGCAGCTTAGATAGGGGGTCCTATAATTCACCCCTCCACTTT. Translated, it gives CASSLDRGSYNSPLHF.

The CDR3 region has the DNA TGTGCCAGCAGCTTCGTGGGACTCCCGGGGGAGACCCAGTACTTC. Amino acids: CASSFVGLPGETQYF. J is TRBJ2-5 and V is TRBV7-2, with TRBD2 as a possible D gene (6 bases). The CDR3 is made up of 15 amino acids. Germline V lookup: CDR1 SGHTA, CDR2 FQGNSA. V was clipped by 3 bases and J by 5 bases, with 16 bases between them.

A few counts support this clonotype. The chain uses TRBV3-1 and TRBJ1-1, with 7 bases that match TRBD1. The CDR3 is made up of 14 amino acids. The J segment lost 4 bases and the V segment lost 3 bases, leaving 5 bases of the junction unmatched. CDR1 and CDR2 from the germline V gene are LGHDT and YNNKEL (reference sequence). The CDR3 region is CASSQTPGGTEAFF. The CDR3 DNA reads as TGTGCCAGCAGCCAGACCCCAGGGGGCACTGAAGCTTTCTTT. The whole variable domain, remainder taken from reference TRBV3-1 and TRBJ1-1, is DTAVSQTPKYLVTQMGNDKSIKCEQNLGHDTMYWYKQDSKKFLKIMFSYNNKELIINETVPNRFSPKSPDKAHLNLHINSLELGDSAVYFCASSQTPGGTEAFFGQGTRLTVV.

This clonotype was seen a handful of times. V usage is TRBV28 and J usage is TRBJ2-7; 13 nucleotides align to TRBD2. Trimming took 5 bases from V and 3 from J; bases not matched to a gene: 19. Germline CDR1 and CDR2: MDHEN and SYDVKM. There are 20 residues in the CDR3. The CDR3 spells CASSPLRLAGGLFGVYEQYF. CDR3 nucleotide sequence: TGTGCCAGCAGTCCCTTAAGACTAGCGGGAGGATTATTTGGGGTCTACGAGCAGTACTTC.

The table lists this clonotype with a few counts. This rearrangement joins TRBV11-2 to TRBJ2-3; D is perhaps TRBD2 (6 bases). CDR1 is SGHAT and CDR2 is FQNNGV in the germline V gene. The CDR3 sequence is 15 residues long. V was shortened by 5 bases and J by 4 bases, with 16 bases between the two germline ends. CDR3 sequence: CASSPGASVADTQYF. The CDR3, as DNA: TGTGCCAGCAGCCCCGGGGCTAGCGTTGCAGATACGCAGTATTTT.

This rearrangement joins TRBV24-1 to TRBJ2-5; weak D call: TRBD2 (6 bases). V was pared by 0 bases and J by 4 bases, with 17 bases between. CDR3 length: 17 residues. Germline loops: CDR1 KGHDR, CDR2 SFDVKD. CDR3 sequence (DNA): TGTGCCACCAGTGATTTGAAACGGCAGGGAGCGGGAGAGACCCAGTACTTC. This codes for CATSDLKRQGAGETQYF.

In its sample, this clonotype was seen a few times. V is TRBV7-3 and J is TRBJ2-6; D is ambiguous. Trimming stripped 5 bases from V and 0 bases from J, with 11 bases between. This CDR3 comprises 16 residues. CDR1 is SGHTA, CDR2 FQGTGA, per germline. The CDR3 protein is CASSQSHSSGANVLTF. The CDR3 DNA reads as TGTGCCAGCAGCCAGAGTCACTCCTCTGGGGCCAACGTCCTGACTTTC.

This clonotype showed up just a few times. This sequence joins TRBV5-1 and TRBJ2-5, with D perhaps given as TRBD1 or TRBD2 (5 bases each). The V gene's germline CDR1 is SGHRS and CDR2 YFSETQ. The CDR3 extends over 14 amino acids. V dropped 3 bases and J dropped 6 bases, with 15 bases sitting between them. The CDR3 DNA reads TGCGCCAGCAGCTCCCAAGGGGACGGCCAGACCCAGTACTTC. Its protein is CASSSQGDGQTQYF. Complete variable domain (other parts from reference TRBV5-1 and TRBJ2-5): KAGVTQTPRYLIKTRGQQVTLSCSPISGHRSVSWYQQTPGQGLQFLFEYFSETQRNKGNFPGRFSGRQFSNSRSEMNVSTLELGDSALYLCASSSQGDGQTQYFGPGTRLLVL.

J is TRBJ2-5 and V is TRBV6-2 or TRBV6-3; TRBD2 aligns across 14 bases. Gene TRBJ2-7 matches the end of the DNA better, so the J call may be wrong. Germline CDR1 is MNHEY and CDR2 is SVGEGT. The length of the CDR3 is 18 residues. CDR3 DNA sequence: TGTGCCAGCAGTTACCGGGACGGACTAGCGGGGGGTTTGTACGAGCAGTACTTC. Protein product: CASSYRDGLAGGLYEQYF.

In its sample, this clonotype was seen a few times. CDR3 sequence (DNA): TGTGCCAGCAGCTTAGAAGGGAGGGGGGAAAATGAGCAGTTCTTC. Amino acid sequence: CASSLEGRGENEQFF. This chain joins TRBV7-2 and TRBJ2-5; D is possibly TRBD2 (7 bases). The J call is in doubt because the DNA end fits TRBJ2-1 better. CDR3 size: 15 residues. The germline V gene encodes CDR1 SGHTA and CDR2 FQGNSA.

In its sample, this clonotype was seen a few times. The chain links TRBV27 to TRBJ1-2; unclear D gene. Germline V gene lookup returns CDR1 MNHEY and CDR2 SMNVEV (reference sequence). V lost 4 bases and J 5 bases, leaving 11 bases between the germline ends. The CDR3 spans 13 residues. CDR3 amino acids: CASSSSDLYGYTF. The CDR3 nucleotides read TGTGCCAGCAGTTCCTCAGACTTATATGGCTACACCTTC.

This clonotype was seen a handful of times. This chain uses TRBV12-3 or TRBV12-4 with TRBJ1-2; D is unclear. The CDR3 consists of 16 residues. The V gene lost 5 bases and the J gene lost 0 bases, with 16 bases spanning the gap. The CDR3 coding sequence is TGTGCCAGCAGTGTCGTGGTGGGTGCTCCTAACTATGGCTACACCTTC. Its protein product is CASSVVVGAPNYGYTF.

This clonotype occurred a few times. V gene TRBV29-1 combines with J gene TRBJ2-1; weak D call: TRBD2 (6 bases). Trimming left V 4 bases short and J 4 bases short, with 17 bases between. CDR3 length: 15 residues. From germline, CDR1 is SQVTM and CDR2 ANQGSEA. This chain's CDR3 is CSVGGGDRLYNEQFF. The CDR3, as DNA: TGCAGCGTTGGGGGCGGGGACCGCCTATACAATGAGCAGTTCTTC.

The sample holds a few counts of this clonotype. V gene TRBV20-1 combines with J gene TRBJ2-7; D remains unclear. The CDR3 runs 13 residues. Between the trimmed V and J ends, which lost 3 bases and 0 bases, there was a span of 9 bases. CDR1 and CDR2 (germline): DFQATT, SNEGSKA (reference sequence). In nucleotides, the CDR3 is TGCAGTGCTAGCCCCCCAATCTCCTACGAGCAGTACTTC. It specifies CSASPPISYEQYF.

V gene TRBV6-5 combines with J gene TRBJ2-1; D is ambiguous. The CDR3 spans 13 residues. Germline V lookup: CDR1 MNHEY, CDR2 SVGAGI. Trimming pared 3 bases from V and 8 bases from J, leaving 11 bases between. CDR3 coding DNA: TGTGCCAGCAGTTATCTTGGGTCCCATGAGCAGTTCTTC. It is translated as CASSYLGSHEQFF.